The rows below give T cell receptor beta chains drawn from one sample of a study of cytomegalovirus exposure and HLA in healthy donors. The table came from immunoSEQ multiplex PCR; TCRdb's copy has only in-frame clones and leaves some out. This repertoire shows about 89,000 clones, 65% to 85% found once; its top ten account for about 2.5%. Input material: PBMCs. These receptors were taken from a man aged 25 to 45 in good health and CMV-seronegative. Both conserved end residues are trimmed from each CDR3.

>TRBV30
AWSVGGGTEAF
>TRBV5-1
ASSLTGPNQPQH
>TRBV5-1
ASSLQGIEQY
>TRBV10-3
AINKLRDNQPQH
>TRBV2
ASQTGRRYEQY
>TRBV30
AWRIGVSGNTIY
>TRBV28
ATTVQVTPTEAF
>TRBV7-6
ASSHPGTGSYEQY
>TRBV5-4
ASSRVEGRNEKLF
>TRBV6-5
ASSSPGKSNTGELF